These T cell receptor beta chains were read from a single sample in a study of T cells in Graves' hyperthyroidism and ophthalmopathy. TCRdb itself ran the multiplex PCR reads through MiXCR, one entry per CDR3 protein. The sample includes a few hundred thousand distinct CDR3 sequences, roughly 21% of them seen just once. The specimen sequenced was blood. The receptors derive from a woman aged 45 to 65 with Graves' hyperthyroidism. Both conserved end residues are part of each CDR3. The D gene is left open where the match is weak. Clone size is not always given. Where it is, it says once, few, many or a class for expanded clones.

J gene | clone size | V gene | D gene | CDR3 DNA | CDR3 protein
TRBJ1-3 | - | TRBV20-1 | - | TGCAGTGCTAGAGAAAGTTGTAGTGGCCGTGGAAACACCATATATTTT | CSARESCSGRGNTIYF
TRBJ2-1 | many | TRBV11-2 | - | TGTGCCAGCAGCCTGGGGGCCTCGCTCTCCTACAATGAGCAGTTCTTC | CASSLGASLSYNEQFF
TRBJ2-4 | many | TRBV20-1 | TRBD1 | TGCAGTGCTAGAGGGGAACAGGGGCTAGCCAAAAACATTCAGTACTTC | CSARGEQGLAKNIQYF
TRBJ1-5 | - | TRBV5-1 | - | TGTGCCAGCAGTTTATTCCAGGACAGATATCAGCCCCAGCATTTT | CASSLFQDRYQPQHF
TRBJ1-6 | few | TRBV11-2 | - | TGTGCCAGCAGCTTGGCTACCGGACAGTCACCCCTCCACTTT | CASSLATGQSPLHF
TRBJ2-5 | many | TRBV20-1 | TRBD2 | TGCAGTGCTAGAGACCGAGCGGGGGGACAAGAGACCCAGTACTTC | CSARDRAGGQETQYF
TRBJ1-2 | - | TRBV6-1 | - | TGTGCCAGCAGGTCGACAGTTCTTAACTATGGCTACACCTTC | CASRSTVLNYGYTF
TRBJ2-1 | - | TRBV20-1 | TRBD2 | TGCAGTGCTAGACCCACTAGCGGGAGGGCCAATGAGCAGTTCTTC | CSARPTSGRANEQFF
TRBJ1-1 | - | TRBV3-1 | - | TGTGCCAGCAAAGCCAGGGTGAACACTGAAGCTTTCTTT | CASKARVNTEAFF
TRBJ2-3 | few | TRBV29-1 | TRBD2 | TGCAGCGTTGAACTAGCGGAGACCACAGATACGCAGTATTTT | CSVELAETTDTQYF